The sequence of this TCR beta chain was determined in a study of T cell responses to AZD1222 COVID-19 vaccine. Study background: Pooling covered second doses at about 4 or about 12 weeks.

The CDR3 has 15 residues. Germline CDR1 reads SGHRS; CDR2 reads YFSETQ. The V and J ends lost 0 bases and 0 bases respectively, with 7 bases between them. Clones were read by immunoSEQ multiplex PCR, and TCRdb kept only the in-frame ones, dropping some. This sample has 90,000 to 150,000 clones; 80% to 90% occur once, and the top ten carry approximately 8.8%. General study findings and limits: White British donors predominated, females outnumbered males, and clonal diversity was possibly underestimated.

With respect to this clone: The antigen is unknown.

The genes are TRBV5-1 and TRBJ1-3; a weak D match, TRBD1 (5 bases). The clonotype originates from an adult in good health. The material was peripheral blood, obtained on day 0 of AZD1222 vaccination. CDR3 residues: CASSLGGASGNTIYF. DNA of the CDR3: TGCGCCAGCAGCTTGGGTGGGGCCTCTGGAAACACCATATATTTT.